This TCR beta chain was sequenced in a study of blood T cell repertoires in COVID-19 (dated by TCRdb to between 2020 and 2021). For the study in its entirety: The collaborator samples originated in the United States, Italy and Spain and spanned the acute and convalescent phases of COVID-19. The sample metadata nearly always contained a de-identified subject ID, COVID-19 status, age in years and sex. Where available, HLA class I and class II types were taken from metadata supplied by the sample provider and were not determined by assay-based typing. Deeply sampled blood TCRbeta repertoires from subjects exposed to, actively infected with, or recovered from COVID-19 were included in the dataset. The prospective study material was composed of cDNA or gDNA derived from T cells, B-cell-depleted T cells, or PBMCs. The repertoires were released in a freely available public database meant as a resource for research on the immune response to SARS-CoV-2. Samples were obtained from the ongoing ImmuneRACE study (first 160 participants) and from some 1,300 subjects provided by 6 global collaborators.

For CDR1 and CDR2, the germline V gene lists SGHVS and FNYEAQ. At the junction V is shortened by 3 bases and J by 4 bases; bases outside the gene matches: 8. There are 17 amino acids in the CDR3, from cysteine to phenylalanine inclusive. The kept DNA is CDR3 alone, 51 bases in frame from the first base. TCRbeta CDR3 regions were amplified from genomic DNA by means of the immunoSEQ Assay, a bias-controlled multiplex PCR. The paper's data handling went like this. Nucleated cell counts per sample were estimated from amplification of reference gene primers within the assay. Sequence reads were collapsed and filtered to measure the absolute abundance of every unique TCRbeta CDR3 rearrangement. Productive Simpson clonality was computed per sample as the square root of Simpson's diversity index over productive rearrangements. TCRdb holds this immuneACCESS table with in-frame rearrangements only. Some clones are missing; in checked studies, unresolved V genes explain under half, and the rest has no known cause. V, J and clone size derive from that table, while D and trimming were established from the DNA sequence. Within this sample are approximately 350,000 clones, with approximately 91% of them counted one time only. Approximately 7.3% of the sample is in the top ten clones.

Details on this clone: The antigen it binds to is not known. No per-base quality is available; no much larger clone lies one base away.

Broader findings and caveats from the paper: The amount of clinical and demographic metadata varied by source and participant and was provided uncurated.

One collaborating source in Seattle enrolled patients during active infection and followed them longitudinally through the course of disease. Each collaborating institution followed its own protocols to collect whole blood in K2EDTA tubes. Collaborator samples were shipped for TCRbeta analysis as frozen whole blood, isolated PBMCs, or DNA extracted from either sample type. The sequenced material came from peripheral blood. The chain joins TRBV7-6 to TRBJ1-3, and 11 junctional nucleotides match TRBD1. The clonotype originates from a woman in her sixties or seventies with COVID-19, enrolled during active disease. The CDR3 region reads CASSLVGQGAPGNTIYF. The nucleotide sequence is given as TGTGCCAGCAGCTTGGTAGGACAGGGGGCGCCCGGAAACACCATATATTTT. Supplemented by the reference TRBV7-6 and TRBJ1-3 proteins around the CDR3, the complete variable domain is GAGVSQSPRYKVTKRGQDVALRCDPISGHVSLYWYRQALGQGPEFLTYFNYEAQQDKSGLPNDRFSAERPEGSISTLTIQRTEQRDSAMYRCASSLVGQGAPGNTIYFGEGSWLTVV.